These T cell receptor beta chains were read from a single sample in a study of blood T cell repertoires in COVID-19. Here immunoSEQ multiplex PCR was the method, and the copy in TCRdb shows in-frame clones only, minus some. This sample has 200,000 to 250,000 clones, with roughly 94% found just once. The material sequenced was peripheral blood. The receptors derive from a young man with acute or convalescent COVID-19. Both conserved end residues are part of each CDR3. D genes are given only for firm matches. Expanded clones are given a class, and other clones once, few, many or no size at all.

clone size	V gene	D gene	J gene	CDR3 DNA	CDR3 protein
-	TRBV5-1	-	TRBJ2-5	TGCGCCAGCAGCTTGGCTGGGCAGATTGTAAACTTC	CASSLAGQIVNF
-	TRBV28	TRBD1	TRBJ2-1	TGTGCCAGCAGTTTCCAGGGGGTCTACAATGAGCAGTTCTTC	CASSFQGVYNEQFF
-	TRBV11-1	-	TRBJ2-3	TGTGCCAGCAGCTTAACTTATCGGGATACGCAGTATTTT	CASSLTYRDTQYF
-	TRBV5-6	TRBD1	TRBJ1-6	TGTGCCAGCAGCCGGGGTTGGGACAGTAATAATTCACCCCTCCACTTT	CASSRGWDSNNSPLHF
-	TRBV3-1/TRBV3-2	TRBD1	TRBJ2-7	TGTGCCAGCAGGAAACAGGGGGCTGGCGAGCAGTACTTC	CASRKQGAGEQYF
-	TRBV5-1	-	TRBJ1-2	TGCGCCAGCAGCTTGGAGGGGTATGGCTACACCTTC	CASSLEGYGYTF
once	TRBV6-5	-	TRBJ2-1	TGTGCCAGCAGCTATTCCCCGGGGGTCACTGAGCAGTTCTTC	CASSYSPGVTEQFF
-	TRBV28	-	TRBJ1-5	TGTGCCAGCAGTTCCCATCTCAGTGGAGAGCCCCAGCATTTT	CASSSHLSGEPQHF
-	TRBV11-2	TRBD1	TRBJ2-7	TGTGCCAGCAGCCTAACAGGGGGCGAATACGAGCAGTACTTC	CASSLTGGEYEQYF
-	TRBV5-8	TRBD1	TRBJ2-7	TGTGCCAGCAGCACGGGACAGGGCAGCTCCTACGAGCAGTACTTC	CASSTGQGSSYEQYF
-	TRBV11-1	-	TRBJ1-6	TGTGCCAGCAGCTTTTTGGGGACTGATAATTCACCCCTCCACTTT	CASSFLGTDNSPLHF
-	TRBV5-6	TRBD1	TRBJ1-2	TGTGCCAGCACAACGACAGGGTTGGATGGCTACACCTTC	CASTTTGLDGYTF
-	TRBV27	TRBD1	TRBJ2-1	TGTGCCAGCAGACGGACAGGGGTCAGGGAGCAGTTCTTC	CASRRTGVREQFF
-	TRBV5-4	TRBD2	TRBJ2-7	TGTGCCAGCAAGATAGCGGGGTCTCCTAACGAGCAGTACTTC	CASKIAGSPNEQYF
-	TRBV6-6	-	TRBJ2-7	TGTGCCAGCAGAAAGCCGCGAGGAGGGTTACACTACGAGCAGTACTTC	CASRKPRGGLHYEQYF
-	TRBV28	-	TRBJ1-3	TGTGCCAGCAGCCCTCGTTCCCCCTCTGGAAACACCATATATTTT	CASSPRSPSGNTIYF
-	TRBV5-5	-	TRBJ2-7	TGTGCCAGCAGCTTGTCAGTACTGGGGCGCGGAAGGGCCTACGAGCAGTACTTC	CASSLSVLGRGRAYEQYF
few	TRBV7-2	-	TRBJ2-6	TGTGCCAGCAGCTTAGCTGCCCAGGTCGCCAACGTCCTGACTTTC	CASSLAAQVANVLTF